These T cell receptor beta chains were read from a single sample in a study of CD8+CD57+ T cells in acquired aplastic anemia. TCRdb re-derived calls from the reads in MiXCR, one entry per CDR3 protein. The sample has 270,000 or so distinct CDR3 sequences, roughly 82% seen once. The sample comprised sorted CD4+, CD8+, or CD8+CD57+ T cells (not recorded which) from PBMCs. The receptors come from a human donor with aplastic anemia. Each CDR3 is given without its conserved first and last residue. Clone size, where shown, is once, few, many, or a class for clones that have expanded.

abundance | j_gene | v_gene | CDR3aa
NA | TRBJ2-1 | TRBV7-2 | ASSLHGAEQYVEQF
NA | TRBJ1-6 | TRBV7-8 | ASSVAGGPDMH
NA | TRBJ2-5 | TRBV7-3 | ATGGGSDQETQY
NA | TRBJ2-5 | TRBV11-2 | ASNNPGTAQY
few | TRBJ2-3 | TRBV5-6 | ASSSGTGPDTQY
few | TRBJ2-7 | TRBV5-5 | ASRRASYEQY
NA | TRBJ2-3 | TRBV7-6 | ASTLGRVPDRPY
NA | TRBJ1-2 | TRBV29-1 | SVEKTYFYGYT
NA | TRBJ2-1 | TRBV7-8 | ASSLAGGPGPQDQF
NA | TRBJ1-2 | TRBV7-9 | ATSLGNDQVPQN
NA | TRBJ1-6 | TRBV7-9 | ASSMWTVNSPLH
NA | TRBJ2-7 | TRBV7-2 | ASSSLAPELYVRY
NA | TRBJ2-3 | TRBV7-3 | ASSCARGPATRY
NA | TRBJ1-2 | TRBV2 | ASGDGRTGTQT
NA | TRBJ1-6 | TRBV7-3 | ASSPGRGSCTSLLH